This T cell receptor beta chain was documented in a study of cytomegalovirus exposure and HLA in healthy donors. Broader study findings: Presence/absence analysis assumed near-uniform sequencing depth across donors. Analysis was carried out at a later point, and it linked a missense DCLRE1C variant to TCR beta V- and J-gene trimming.

With 60 Vbeta and 13 Jbeta primers, the PCR was carried out. Sequencing was performed with immunoSEQ multiplex PCR; in TCRdb, only in-frame clones are kept and a portion is missing. The sample lists 100,000 to 150,000 clones, 74% occurring once. Regarding this clone: Its target is not known.

This receptor was identified in a woman aged 45-59 years in good health and CMV-seropositive. Sequencing used PBMCs.

CDR3 coding DNA: TGTGCCACCCGGGGACAGTGGAACACTGAAGCTTTCTTT. Its translation is CATRGQWNTEAFF. The chain links TRBV10-3 to TRBJ1-1; 7 nucleotides agree with TRBD1. The CDR3 is made up of 13 amino acids. The junction had 6 bases not matched to a gene; V was cut back by 10 bases and J by 1 base. Germline assignment: CDR1 ENHRY and CDR2 SYGVKD.